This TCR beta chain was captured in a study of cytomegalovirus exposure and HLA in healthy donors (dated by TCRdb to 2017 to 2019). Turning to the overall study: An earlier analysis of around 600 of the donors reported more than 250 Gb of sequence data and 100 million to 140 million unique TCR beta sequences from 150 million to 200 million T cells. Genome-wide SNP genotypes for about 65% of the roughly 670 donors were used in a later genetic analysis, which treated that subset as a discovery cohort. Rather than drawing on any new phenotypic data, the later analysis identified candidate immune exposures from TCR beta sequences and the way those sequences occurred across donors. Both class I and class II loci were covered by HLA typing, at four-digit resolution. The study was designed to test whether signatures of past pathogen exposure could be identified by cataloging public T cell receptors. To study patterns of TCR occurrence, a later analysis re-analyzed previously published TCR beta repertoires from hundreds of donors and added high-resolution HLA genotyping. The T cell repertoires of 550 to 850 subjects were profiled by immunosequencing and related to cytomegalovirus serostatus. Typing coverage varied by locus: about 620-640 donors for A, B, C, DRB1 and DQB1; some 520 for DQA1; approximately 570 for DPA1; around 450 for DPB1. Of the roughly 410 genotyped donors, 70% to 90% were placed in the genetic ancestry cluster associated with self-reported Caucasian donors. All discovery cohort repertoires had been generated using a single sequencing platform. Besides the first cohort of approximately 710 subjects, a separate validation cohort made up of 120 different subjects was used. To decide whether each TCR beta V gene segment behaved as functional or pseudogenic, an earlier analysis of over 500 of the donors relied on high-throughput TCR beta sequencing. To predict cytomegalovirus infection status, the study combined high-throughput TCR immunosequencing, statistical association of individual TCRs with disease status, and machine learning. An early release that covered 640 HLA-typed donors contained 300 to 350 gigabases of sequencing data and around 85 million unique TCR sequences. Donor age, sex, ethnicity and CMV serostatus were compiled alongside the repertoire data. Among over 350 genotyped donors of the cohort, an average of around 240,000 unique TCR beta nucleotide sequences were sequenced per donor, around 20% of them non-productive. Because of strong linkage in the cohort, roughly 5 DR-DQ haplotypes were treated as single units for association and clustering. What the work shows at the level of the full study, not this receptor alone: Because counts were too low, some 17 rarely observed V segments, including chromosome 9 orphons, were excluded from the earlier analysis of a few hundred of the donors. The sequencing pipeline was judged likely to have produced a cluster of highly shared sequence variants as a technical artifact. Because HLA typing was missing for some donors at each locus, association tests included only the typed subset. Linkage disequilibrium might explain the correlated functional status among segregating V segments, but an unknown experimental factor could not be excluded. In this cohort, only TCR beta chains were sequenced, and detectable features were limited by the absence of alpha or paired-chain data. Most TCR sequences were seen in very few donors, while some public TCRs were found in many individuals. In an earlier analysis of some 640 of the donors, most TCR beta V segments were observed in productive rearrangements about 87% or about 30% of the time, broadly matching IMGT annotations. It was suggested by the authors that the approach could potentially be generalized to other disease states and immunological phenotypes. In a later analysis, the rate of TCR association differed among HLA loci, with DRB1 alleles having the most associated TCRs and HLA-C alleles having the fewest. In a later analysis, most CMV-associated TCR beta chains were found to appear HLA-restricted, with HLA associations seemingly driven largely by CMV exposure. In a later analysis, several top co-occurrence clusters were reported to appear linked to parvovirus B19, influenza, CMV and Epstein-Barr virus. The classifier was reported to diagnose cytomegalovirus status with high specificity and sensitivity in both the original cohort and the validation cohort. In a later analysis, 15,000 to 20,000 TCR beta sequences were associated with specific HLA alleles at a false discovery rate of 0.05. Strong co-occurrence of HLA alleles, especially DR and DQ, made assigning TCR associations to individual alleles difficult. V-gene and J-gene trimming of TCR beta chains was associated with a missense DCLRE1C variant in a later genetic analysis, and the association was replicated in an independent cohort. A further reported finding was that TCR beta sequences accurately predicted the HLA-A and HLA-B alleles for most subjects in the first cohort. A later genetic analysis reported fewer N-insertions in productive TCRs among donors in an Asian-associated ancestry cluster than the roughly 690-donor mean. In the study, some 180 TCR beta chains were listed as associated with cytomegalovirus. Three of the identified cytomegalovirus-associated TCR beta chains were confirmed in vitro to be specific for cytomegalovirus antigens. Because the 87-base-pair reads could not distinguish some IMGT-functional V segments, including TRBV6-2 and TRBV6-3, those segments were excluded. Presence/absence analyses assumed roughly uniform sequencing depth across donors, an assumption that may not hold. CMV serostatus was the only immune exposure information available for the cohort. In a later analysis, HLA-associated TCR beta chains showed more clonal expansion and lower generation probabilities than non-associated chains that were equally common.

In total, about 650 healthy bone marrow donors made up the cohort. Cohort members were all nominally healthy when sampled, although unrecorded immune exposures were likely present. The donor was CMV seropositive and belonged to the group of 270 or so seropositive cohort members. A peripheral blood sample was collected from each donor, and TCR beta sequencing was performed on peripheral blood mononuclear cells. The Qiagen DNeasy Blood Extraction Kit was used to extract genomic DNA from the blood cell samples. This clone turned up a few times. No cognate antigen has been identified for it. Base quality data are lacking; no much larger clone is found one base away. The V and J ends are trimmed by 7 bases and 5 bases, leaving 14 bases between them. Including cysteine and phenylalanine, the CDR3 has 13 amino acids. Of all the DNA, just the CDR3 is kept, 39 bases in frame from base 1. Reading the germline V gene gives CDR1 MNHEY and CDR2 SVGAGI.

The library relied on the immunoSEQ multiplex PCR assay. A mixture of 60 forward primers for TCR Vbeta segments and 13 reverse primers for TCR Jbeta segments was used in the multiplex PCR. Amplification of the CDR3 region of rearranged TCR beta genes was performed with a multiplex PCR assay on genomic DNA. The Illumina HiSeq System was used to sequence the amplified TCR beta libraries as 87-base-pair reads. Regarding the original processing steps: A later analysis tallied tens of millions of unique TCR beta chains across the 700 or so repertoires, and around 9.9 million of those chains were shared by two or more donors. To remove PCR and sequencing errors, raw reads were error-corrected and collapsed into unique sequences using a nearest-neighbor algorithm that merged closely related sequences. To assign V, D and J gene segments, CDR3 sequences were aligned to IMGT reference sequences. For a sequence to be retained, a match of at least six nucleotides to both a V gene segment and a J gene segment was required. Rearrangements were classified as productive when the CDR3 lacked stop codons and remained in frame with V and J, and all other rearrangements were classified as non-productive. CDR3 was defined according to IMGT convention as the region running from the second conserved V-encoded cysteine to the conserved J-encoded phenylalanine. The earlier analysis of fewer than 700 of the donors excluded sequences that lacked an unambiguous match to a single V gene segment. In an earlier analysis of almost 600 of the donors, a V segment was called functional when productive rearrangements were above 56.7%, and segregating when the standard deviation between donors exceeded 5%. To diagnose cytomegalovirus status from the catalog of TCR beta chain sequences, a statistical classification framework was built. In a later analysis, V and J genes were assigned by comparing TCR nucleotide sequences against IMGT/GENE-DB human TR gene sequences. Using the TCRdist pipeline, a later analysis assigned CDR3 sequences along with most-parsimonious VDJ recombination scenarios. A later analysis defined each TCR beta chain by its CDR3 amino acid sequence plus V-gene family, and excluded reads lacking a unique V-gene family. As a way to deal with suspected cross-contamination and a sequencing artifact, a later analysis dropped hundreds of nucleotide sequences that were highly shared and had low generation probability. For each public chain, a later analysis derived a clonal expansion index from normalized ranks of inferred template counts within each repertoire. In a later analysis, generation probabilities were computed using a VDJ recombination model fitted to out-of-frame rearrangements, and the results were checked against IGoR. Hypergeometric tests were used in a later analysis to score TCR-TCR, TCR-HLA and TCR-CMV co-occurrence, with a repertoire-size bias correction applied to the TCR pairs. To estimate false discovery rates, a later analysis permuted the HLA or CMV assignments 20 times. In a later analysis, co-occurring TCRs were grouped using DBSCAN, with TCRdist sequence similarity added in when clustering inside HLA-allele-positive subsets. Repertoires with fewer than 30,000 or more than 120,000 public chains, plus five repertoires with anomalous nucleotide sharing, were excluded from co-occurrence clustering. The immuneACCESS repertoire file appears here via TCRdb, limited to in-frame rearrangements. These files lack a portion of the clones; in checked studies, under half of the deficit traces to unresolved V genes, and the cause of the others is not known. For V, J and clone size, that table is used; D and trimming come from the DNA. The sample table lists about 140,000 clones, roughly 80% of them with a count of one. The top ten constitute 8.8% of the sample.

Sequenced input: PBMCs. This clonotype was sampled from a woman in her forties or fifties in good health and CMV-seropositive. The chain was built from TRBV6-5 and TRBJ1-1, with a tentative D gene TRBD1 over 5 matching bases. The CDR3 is CASTRAGYTEAFF. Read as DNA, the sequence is TGTGCCAGCACCCGAGCAGGGTATACTGAAGCTTTCTTT.